The 7 T cell receptor beta chains in this list originate from one sample, sequenced in a study of blood T cell repertoires in COVID-19. Repertoires were generated with immunoSEQ multiplex PCR, while TCRdb's copy carries only in-frame clones and drops some. This table has about 220,000 clones, roughly 89% appearing once. Material for sequencing was PBMCs or T cells enriched from blood (not recorded which). Receptor source: a young woman with acute COVID-19.

The CDR3 sequence is CASSLAPPLFNYGYTF. Written as DNA, the CDR3 is TGTGCCAGCAGCTTGGCACCACCGCTATTCAACTATGGCTACACCTTC. This sequence joins TRBV5-6 and TRBJ1-2, with D unclear. Per the germline V gene, CDR1 is SGHDT and CDR2 is YYEEEE. CDR3 length: 16 amino acids. The V gene lost 0 bases and the J gene lost 2 bases, with 14 bases spanning the gap.

This clone was counted a few times. The V gene is TRBV7-2, the J gene TRBJ1-4; the D gene is possibly TRBD1 (6 bases). The V gene's germline CDR1 is SGHTA and CDR2 FQGNSA. The CDR3 is 14 amino acids. Trimming stripped 1 base from V and 6 bases from J, with 9 bases between. The CDR3: CASSLGQAYEKLFF. The CDR3, as DNA: TGTGCCAGCAGCTTAGGACAGGCGTATGAAAAACTGTTTTTT. The whole variable domain, remainder taken from reference TRBV7-2 and TRBJ1-4, is GAGVSQSPSNKVTEKGKDVELRCDPISGHTALYWYRQSLGQGLEFLIYFQGNSAPDKSGLPSDRFSAERTGGSVSTLTIQRTQQEDSAVYLCASSLGQAYEKLFFGSGTQLSVL.

The V gene is TRBV21-1, the J gene TRBJ1-3; the DNA was not used to check the table's D call, TRBD1. TRBV21-1 is a known pseudogene. This CDR3 spans 16 amino acids. CDR3 nucleotide sequence: TGTGCCAGCAGCAAGGGTTGGAAGGGGGCGCGGAACACCATATATTTT. This encodes CASSKGWKGARNTIYF.

The rearrangement joins TRBV19 to TRBJ2-3, with 8 positions matching TRBD2. Per germline, CDR1 LNHDA and CDR2 SQIVND (reference sequence). V was clipped by 3 bases and J by 4 bases; unmatched bases: 3. The CDR3 runs 14 residues. The CDR3 region has the DNA TGTGCCAGTAGTATGTCGGGAGGGGCAGATACGCAGTATTTT. Translation gives CASSMSGGADTQYF.

The chain has TRBV30 and TRBJ1-2, with 7 bases identical to TRBD1. The CDR3 contains 13 residues. Germline CDR1 reads GTSNPN; CDR2 reads SVGIG (reference sequence). J lost 9 bases, V lost 0 bases, and 7 bases had no gene match. The CDR3 sequence is CAWSVDREESYTF. CDR3 nucleotide sequence: TGTGCCTGGAGTGTTGACAGGGAGGAGAGCTACACCTTC.

V usage is TRBV14 and J usage is TRBJ1-3; D remains unclear. The germline V gene has CDR1 SGHDN and CDR2 FVKESK. V was clipped by 6 bases and J by 4 bases, with 10 bases between them. The CDR3 contains 13 residues. Written as DNA, the CDR3 is TGTGCCAGCAGGAACGCCGGGGGAAACACCATATATTTT. Protein product: CASRNAGGNTIYF.

CDR3: CASSKGLAVAGADTQYF. The CDR3 nucleotides are TGCGCCAGCAGTAAGGGACTAGCGGTGGCCGGGGCAGATACGCAGTATTTT. The gene calls are TRBV5-1 and TRBJ2-3; 11 bases line up with TRBD2. Trimming removed 5 bases from V and 4 bases from J; junction bases left unmatched: 12. The CDR3 runs to 17 residues. Germline V gives CDR1 SGHRS, CDR2 YFSETQ.